A selection of T cell receptor beta chains follows, all from one sample in a study of cytomegalovirus exposure and HLA in healthy donors. Produced via immunoSEQ multiplex PCR; TCRdb's table is partial and in-frame only. The top ten hold over 8.5% of the sample, which has around 110,000 clones, around two thirds seen once. Material: PBMCs. The origin of the receptors is a woman aged 35 to 49 in good health and CMV-seropositive. Both conserved end residues are part of each CDR3. The D gene is left open where the match is weak. Rows give clone size only sometimes, using once, few, many, or a class for an expanded clone.

few | - | TRBJ1-1 | TRBV28 | TGTGCCAGCAGTTTATCATCCGGGACTGAAGCTTTCTTT | CASSLSSGTEAFF
- | - | TRBJ1-1 | TRBV27 | TGTGCCAGCAGTTTATTGCCAGGGCTGACTGAAGCTTTCTTT | CASSLLPGLTEAFF
- | - | TRBJ2-3 | TRBV7-2 | TGTGCCAGCAGCTTAAGCCAGGGCCGCACAGATACGCAGTATTTT | CASSLSQGRTDTQYF
- | - | TRBJ1-4 | TRBV4-1 | TGCGCCAGCAGCCAAACGTTACTGTCAACTAATGAAAAACTGTTTTTT | CASSQTLLSTNEKLFF
many | - | TRBJ2-1 | TRBV10-3 | TGTGCCATCATGAGGGGGGGCTCCTACAATGAGCAGTTCTTC | CAIMRGGSYNEQFF
once | TRBD1 | TRBJ1-2 | TRBV29-1 | TGCAGCGCCGGACAGGGGACGGTCTATGGCTACACCTTC | CSAGQGTVYGYTF
- | TRBD2 | TRBJ2-7 | TRBV5-1 | TGCGCCAGCAGCTTGGTCTCGGGACTAGAATCCTACGAGCAGTACTTC | CASSLVSGLESYEQYF
- | - | TRBJ1-3 | TRBV4-3 | TGCGCCAGCAGCCCCGTACAGGGAACTGGAAACACCATATATTTT | CASSPVQGTGNTIYF
few | - | TRBJ2-1 | TRBV7-9 | TGTGCCAGCAGCCCTACTAGAGTCAATGAGCAGTTCTTC | CASSPTRVNEQFF
once | - | TRBJ1-5 | TRBV7-2 | TGTGCCAGCAGCTTAGGGCTCGGGAGCAATCAGCCCCAGCATTTT | CASSLGLGSNQPQHF
- | - | TRBJ2-7 | TRBV6-5 | TGTGCCAGCAGTTACGCGGACAGTAGCTCCTACGAGCAGTACTTC | CASSYADSSSYEQYF
- | - | TRBJ1-2 | TRBV19 | TGTGCCAGTAGTATTCGGACAGAGGTTAACTATGGCTACACCTTC | CASSIRTEVNYGYTF
- | - | TRBJ2-5 | TRBV28 | TGTGCCAGCAGTCCACGACTAGGGGTGGAGACCCAGTACTTC | CASSPRLGVETQYF
- | - | TRBJ1-2 | TRBV28 | TGTGCCAGCAGTTTAATTGTGTCGGCGGACTATGGCTACACCTTC | CASSLIVSADYGYTF